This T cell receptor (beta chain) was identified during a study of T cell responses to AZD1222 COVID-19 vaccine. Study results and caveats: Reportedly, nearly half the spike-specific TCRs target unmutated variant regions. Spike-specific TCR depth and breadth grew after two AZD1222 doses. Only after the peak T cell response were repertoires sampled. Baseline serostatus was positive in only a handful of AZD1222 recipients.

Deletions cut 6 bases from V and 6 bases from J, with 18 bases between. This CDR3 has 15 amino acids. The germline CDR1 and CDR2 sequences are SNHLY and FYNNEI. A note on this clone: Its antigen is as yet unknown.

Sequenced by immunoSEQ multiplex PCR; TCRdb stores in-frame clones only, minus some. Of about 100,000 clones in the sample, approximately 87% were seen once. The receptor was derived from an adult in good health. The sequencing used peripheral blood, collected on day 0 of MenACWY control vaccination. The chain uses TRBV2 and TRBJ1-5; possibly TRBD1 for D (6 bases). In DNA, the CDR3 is TGTGCCAGCAGCCTACTGGGGGGCCCAGGTCAGCCCCAGCATTTT. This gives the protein CASSLLGGPGQPQHF.